This T cell receptor beta chain was obtained from a study of CD8+CD57+ T cells in acquired aplastic anemia (dated by TCRdb to the late 2010s). Study-wide context: On average, sorted CD4+ and CD8+ cells yielded approximately 3 ug of extracted DNA, with a range of about 0.17 to 27.4 ug. For healthy donor samples, the average read count was about 9.8 million for CD4+ cells and approximately 11 million for CD8+ cells.

V loses 5 bases of germline sequence and J loses 8 bases, and the interval between the two ends is 18 bases. The CDR3 measures 15 amino acids from cysteine to phenylalanine. Just the 45-base CDR3 DNA is kept, in frame starting at base 1. The CDR1 and CDR2 encoded by the germline V gene are SGHAT and FQNNGV. This clonotype has only a few counts. Its antigen target is currently unknown. The record has no base qualities; no much larger clone is one base away. In the study, sorted CD4+ and CD8+ blood T cells from patients with severe aplastic anemia and from healthy subjects underwent deep sequencing of TCR repertoires. Ficoll-Paque density gradient centrifugation was used to isolate peripheral blood mononuclear cells. CD4+ and CD8+ T cells were sorted by FACS or magnetic beads before DNA extraction. Genomic DNA served as template for TCR beta VDJ combination and CDR3 sequence profiling. An Illumina HiSeq 2000 was used for TCR repertoire sequencing. The published analysis was carried out like this. TRBV/TRBJ rearrangement plots, CDR3 size and DJ length profiles, and Simpson's diversity index were used to evaluate the repertoires. Whichever DNA sequence was most abundant in the deep sequencing data was defined as the immunodominant clone. CDR3 amino acid sequences were screened for sharing across subjects and compared with published repertoires and the VDJdb database. TCRdb reworked the public reads: Q25 trimming with fastp, MiXCR clone assembly, productive beta chains retained. Rows with a matching CDR3 protein are joined into one entry that keeps the most common DNA and genes. The V and J calls here are based on TCRdb, not the publication. This sample holds some 190,000 distinct CDR3 sequences; 45% to 50% were observed only once. The ten most abundant clones make up approximately 2.9% of the sample.

Summary of the overall study and its limitations: Twenty-nine CD8+ CDR3 sequences were shared between patients and controls but appeared highly expressed in patients and within their immunodominant clones. CD8+ Simpson's diversity did not differ significantly between patients and healthy controls (P=0.060).

The specimen was sorted CD4+, CD8+, or CD8+CD57+ T cells (not recorded which) from PBMCs. The source of this sequence is a human donor in good health. The V gene is TRBV11-2 and the J gene is TRBJ1-4; the D gene cannot be resolved reliably. The CDR3 is CASSPGAREREKLFF. The DNA sequence is as follows: TGTGCCAGCAGCCCGGGTGCAAGGGAAAGGGAAAAACTGTTTTTT.